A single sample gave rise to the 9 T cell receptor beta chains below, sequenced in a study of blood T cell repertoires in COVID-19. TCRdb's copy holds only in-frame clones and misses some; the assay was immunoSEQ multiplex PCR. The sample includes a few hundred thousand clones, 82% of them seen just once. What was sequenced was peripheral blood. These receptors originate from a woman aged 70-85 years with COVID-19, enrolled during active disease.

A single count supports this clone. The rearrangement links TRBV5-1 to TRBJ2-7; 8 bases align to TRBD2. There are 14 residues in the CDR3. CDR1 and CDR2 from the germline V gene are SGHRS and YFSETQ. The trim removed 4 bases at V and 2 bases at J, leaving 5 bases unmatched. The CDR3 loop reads CASSRTSGPYEQYF. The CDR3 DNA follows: TGCGCCAGCAGCCGCACTAGCGGCCCCTACGAGCAGTACTTC. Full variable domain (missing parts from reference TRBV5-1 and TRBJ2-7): KAGVTQTPRYLIKTRGQQVTLSCSPISGHRSVSWYQQTPGQGLQFLFEYFSETQRNKGNFPGRFSGRQFSNSRSEMNVSTLELGDSALYLCASSRTSGPYEQYFGPGTRLTVT.

The CDR3 region is CSGTLAFEAFF. The CDR3 region has the DNA TGCAGCGGCACTCTAGCCTTTGAAGCTTTCTTT. The chain carries TRBV29-1 and TRBJ1-1; D not certain. The germline V and J ends were trimmed by 7 bases and 7 bases, with 13 bases remaining between them. The length of the CDR3 is 11 residues. Germline values: CDR1 SQVTM, CDR2 ANQGSEA. Full variable domain (rest looked up from reference TRBV29-1 and TRBJ1-1): SAVISQKPSRDICQRGTSLTIQCQVDSQVTMMFWYRQQPGQSLTLIATANQGSEATYESGFVIDKFPISRPNLTFSTLTVSNMSPEDSSIYLCSGTLAFEAFFGQGTRLTVV.

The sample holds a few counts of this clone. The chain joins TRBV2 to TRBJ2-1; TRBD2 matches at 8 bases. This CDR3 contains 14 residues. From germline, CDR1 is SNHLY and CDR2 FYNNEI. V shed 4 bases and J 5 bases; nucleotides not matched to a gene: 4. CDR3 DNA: TGTGCCAGCAGTGCCGGGACTAGGGACAATGAGCAGTTCTTC. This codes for CASSAGTRDNEQFF.

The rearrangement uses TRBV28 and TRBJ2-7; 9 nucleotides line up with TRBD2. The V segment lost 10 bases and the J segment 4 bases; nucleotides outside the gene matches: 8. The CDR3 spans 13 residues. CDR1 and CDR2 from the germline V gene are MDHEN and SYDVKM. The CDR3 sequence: CATRSGLAYEQYF. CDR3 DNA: TGTGCCACCAGGTCGGGACTAGCTTACGAGCAGTACTTC.

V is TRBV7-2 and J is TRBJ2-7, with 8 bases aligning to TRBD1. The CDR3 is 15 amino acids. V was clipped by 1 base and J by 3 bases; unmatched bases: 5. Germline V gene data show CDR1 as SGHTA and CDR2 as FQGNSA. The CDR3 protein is CASSLEQGGVYEQYF. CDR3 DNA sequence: TGTGCCAGCAGCTTAGAACAGGGGGGAGTCTACGAGCAGTACTTC.

As DNA, the CDR3 is TGCAGTGCTAGTGGTCCTCGATCCGGACCTGGGGCTAACTCACCCCTCCACTTT. It translates to CSASGPRSGPGANSPLHF. The chain links TRBV20-1 to TRBJ1-6; weak D call: TRBD1 (5 bases). The V gene's germline CDR1 is DFQATT and CDR2 SNEGSKA (reference sequence). This CDR3 region has 18 residues. V was pared by 3 bases and J by 10 bases, with 28 bases between.

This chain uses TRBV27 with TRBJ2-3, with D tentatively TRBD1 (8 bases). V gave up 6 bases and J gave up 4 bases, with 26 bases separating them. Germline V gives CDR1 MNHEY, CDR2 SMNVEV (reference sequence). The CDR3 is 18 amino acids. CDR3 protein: CASSLNGGTGGLSDTQYF. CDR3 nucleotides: TGTGCCAGCAGCCTTAACGGGGGGACAGGAGGGTTATCAGATACGCAGTATTTT.

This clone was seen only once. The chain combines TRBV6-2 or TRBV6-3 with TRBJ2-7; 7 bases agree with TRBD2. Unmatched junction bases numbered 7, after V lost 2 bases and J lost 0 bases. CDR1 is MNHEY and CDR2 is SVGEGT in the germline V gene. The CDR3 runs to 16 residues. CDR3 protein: CASSYPPSGISYEQYF. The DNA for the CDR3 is TGTGCCAGCAGTTACCCCCCAAGCGGGATCTCCTACGAGCAGTACTTC.

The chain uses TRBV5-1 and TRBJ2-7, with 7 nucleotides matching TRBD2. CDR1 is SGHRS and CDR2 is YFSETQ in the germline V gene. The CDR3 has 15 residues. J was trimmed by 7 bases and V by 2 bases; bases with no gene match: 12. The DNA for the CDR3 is TGCGCCAGCAGCTTATGGGGGAGAGAGGGAGGGGAGCAGTACTTC. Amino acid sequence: CASSLWGREGGEQYF.